Following are 12 T cell receptor beta chains from one sample sequenced in a study of control samples from healthy donors and cancer patients. Data came from immunoSEQ multiplex PCR; TCRdb stores just in-frame clones and leaves some out. The sample holds roughly 160,000 clones, 96% seen once. Material for sequencing was blood. The receptor source for this set is a woman between 25 and 40 years old in good health.

The V call is TRBV30, the J call TRBJ1-4, with 11 bases aligning to TRBD1. V lost 1 base, J lost 4 bases, and 11 bases stayed unmatched. Germline assignment: CDR1 GTSNPN and CDR2 SVGIG (reference sequence). This CDR3 spans 18 amino acids. The CDR3 nucleotides are TGTGCCTGGAGTGGGGGGACAGGGGGAGGCACGAATAATGAAAAACTGTTTTTT. Translating it yields CAWSGGTGGGTNNEKLFF. Complete variable domain (other parts from reference TRBV30 and TRBJ1-4): SQTIHQWPATLVQPVGSPLSLECTVEGTSNPNLYWYRQAAGRGLQLLFYSVGIGQISSEVPQNLSASRPQDRQFILSSKKLLLSDSGFYLCAWSGGTGGGTNNEKLFFGSGTQLSVL.

The rearrangement uses TRBV28 and TRBJ1-3, with D tentatively TRBD1 (6 bases). Germline V CDR1 and CDR2: MDHEN, SYDVKM. The CDR3 consists of 14 residues. The ends were cut back, 3 bases at V and 2 bases at J, with 8 bases in the middle. The CDR3 DNA sequence: TGTGCCAGCAGTTTTTCAGGGGCTGGAAACACCATATATTTT. This gives the protein CASSFSGAGNTIYF.

In DNA, the CDR3 is TGTGCCAGCAGTTACACTAGGGCATACGAGCAGTACTTC. Translation gives CASSYTRAYEQYF. The chain joins TRBV6-5 to TRBJ2-7, with D possibly TRBD2 on 5 matching bases. Trimming cost V 2 bases and J 4 bases, with 9 bases left between them. The CDR3 is 13 amino acids. Germline values: CDR1 MNHEY, CDR2 SVGAGI.

J is TRBJ2-7 and V is TRBV27, with 7 bases matching TRBD1. In germline, CDR1 is MNHEY, CDR2 SMNVEV (reference sequence). V shed 6 bases and J 2 bases; nucleotides not matched to a gene: 7. The length of the CDR3 is 14 residues. The CDR3 sequence: CASRSTGLPYEQYF. The CDR3 coding sequence is TGTGCCAGCAGATCGACAGGGCTACCCTACGAGCAGTACTTC.

V and J are TRBV9 and TRBJ1-5; D possibly corresponds to TRBD1 (6 bases). The CDR3 loop spans 14 amino acids. V was shortened by 3 bases and J by 10 bases, with 17 bases between the two germline ends. Germline V gene lookup returns CDR1 SGDLS and CDR2 YYNGEE. CDR3 in amino acids: CASSAGTRSDPQHF. Here the CDR3 DNA reads TGTGCCAGCAGCGCAGGGACAAGGTCTGATCCCCAGCATTTT.

The J gene is TRBJ2-7, the V gene TRBV20-1, with TRBD2 identical over 11 bases. CDR3 length: 14 amino acids. With V trimmed by 6 bases and J by 3 bases, 7 bases remained unmatched. Germline loops: CDR1 DFQATT, CDR2 SNEGSKA (reference sequence). The CDR3 protein is CSASSGRAVYEQYF. The CDR3 nucleotides read TGCAGTGCAAGTAGCGGGAGGGCCGTCTACGAGCAGTACTTC.

This clone was picked up one time. V is TRBV25-1 and J is TRBJ2-7, with TRBD2 as a possible D gene (5 bases). V was clipped by 1 base and J by 4 bases, with 14 bases between them. This CDR3 spans 15 amino acids. The germline V gene encodes CDR1 MGHDK and CDR2 SYGVNS. The CDR3 bases are TGTGCCAGCAGTGAATTGAGGGTTGGCATTTACGAGCAGTACTTC. It translates to CASSELRVGIYEQYF.

V and J are TRBV7-9 and TRBJ2-7; D unresolved. Germline V gene sequence: CDR1 SEHNR, CDR2 FQNEAQ (reference sequence). The length of the CDR3 is 13 residues. The germline V and J ends were trimmed by 2 bases and 5 bases, with 10 bases remaining between them. Here the CDR3 reads CASSLSETDEQYF. The CDR3 nucleotides are TGTGCCAGCAGCTTAAGTGAAACGGACGAGCAGTACTTC.

The rearrangement uses TRBV7-2 and TRBJ1-1; D is uncertain. CDR1 and CDR2 (germline): SGHTA, FQGNSA. V was clipped by 1 base and J by 5 bases, with 11 bases between them. The CDR3 runs to 14 residues. CDR3 sequence: CASSLDVWRTEAFF. CDR3 DNA sequence: TGTGCCAGCAGCTTAGATGTTTGGAGGACTGAAGCTTTCTTT.

The chain uses TRBV21-1 and TRBJ1-1; the table's D gene call, TRBD1, was not cross checked with the DNA. TRBV21-1 is tagged as a pseudogene. The CDR3 sequence is 19 residues long. In DNA, the CDR3 is TGTGCCAGCAGCAAGGCCCGGGACAGGGTGATTTGGGCGAACACTGAAGCTTTCTTT. Residues: CASSKARDRVIWANTEAFF.

The V gene is TRBV24-1, the J gene TRBJ1-6, with a tentative D call TRBD1 (6 bases). Germline CDR1 and CDR2: KGHDR and SFDVKD. The CDR3 covers 17 residues. Trimming cost V 4 bases and J 0 bases, with 12 bases left between them. The CDR3 loop reads CATSDKDRSSYNSPLHF. The CDR3 coding sequence is TGTGCCACCAGTGACAAGGACAGAAGCTCCTATAATTCACCCCTCCACTTT.

The CDR3 spells CASVTTDPNEQFF. The CDR3 region has the DNA TGTGCCAGCGTAACTACGGATCCAAATGAGCAGTTCTTC. The J gene is TRBJ2-1, the V gene TRBV21-1; the table names TRBD2, a call not compared with the DNA. TRBV21-1 is marked as a pseudogene. This CDR3 contains 13 residues.